This T cell receptor beta chain was sequenced during a study of blood T cell repertoires in COVID-19. This CDR3 contains 15 residues. Trimming removed 1 base from V and 1 base from J, with 7 bases in between. Germline V CDR1 and CDR2: LGHNA, YSLEER. Data came from immunoSEQ multiplex PCR; TCRdb stores just in-frame clones and leaves some out. The sample comprises roughly 120,000 clones, about 78% of which are singletons, and 2.3% rests with the top ten. V gene TRBV4-3 combines with J gene TRBJ1-4; no clear D gene. The TCR was taken from an older man with acute or convalescent COVID-19. Sequencing was performed on peripheral blood. The CDR3 reads CASSQGHVTNEKLFF. DNA for the CDR3: TGCGCCAGCAGCCAAGGACACGTAACTAATGAAAAACTGTTTTTT.